These 18 T cell receptor beta chains were all obtained from the same sample, sequenced in a study of radiation and T cells in renal cell carcinoma. Time point reported: baseline pretreatment blood. Treatment noted: 15 Gy SBRT to primary tumor, nephrectomy 4 weeks later. Profiled with immunoSEQ multiplex PCR; TCRdb holds only in-frame clones, not every one. Here the sample spans approximately 63,000 clones, about three quarters being singletons. The material was blood, obtained from a patient whose treatment included radiotherapy and nephrectomy. These receptors originate from a man aged 55 to 70 with renal cell carcinoma.

This clone was observed a few times. The gene calls are TRBV4-3 and TRBJ1-1; D is possibly TRBD1 (5 bases). Germline CDR1 is LGHNA and CDR2 is YSLEER. The CDR3 extends over 13 amino acids. V lost 1 base and J lost 3, with 6 bases in between. As DNA, the CDR3 is TGCGCCAGCAGCCAAGTACAGGACACTGAAGCTTTCTTT. This gives the protein CASSQVQDTEAFF.

V and J are TRBV6-1 and TRBJ2-6; D gene ambiguous. Trimming took off 2 bases at V and 2 bases at J, with 7 bases between the two ends. Germline CDR1 and CDR2: MNHNS and SASEGT. CDR3 length equals 15 residues. The CDR3 nucleotides read TGTGCCAGCAGTGAAACTGTGGCTGGGGCCAACGTCCTGACTTTC. This codes for CASSETVAGANVLTF.

V gene TRBV7-2 combines with J gene TRBJ2-7; D gene ambiguous. Germline CDR1 SGHTA, CDR2 FQGNSA. Trimming removed 5 bases at V and 0 bases at J, with 11 bases between. CDR3 size: 14 residues. The CDR3 here is CASSLAGSSYEQYF. The DNA of the CDR3 is TGTGCCAGCAGCCTGGCAGGTTCCTCCTACGAGCAGTACTTC.

The chain links TRBV5-1 to TRBJ2-1, with D tentatively TRBD1 (6 bases). Looked up from germline, CDR1 is SGHRS and CDR2 is YFSETQ. V lost 4 bases, J lost 1 base, and 12 bases lay in between. The CDR3 covers 15 residues. The CDR3 is CASSVIQGSYNEQFF. The CDR3, as DNA: TGCGCCAGCAGCGTTATACAGGGTTCCTACAATGAGCAGTTCTTC.

The chain couples TRBV5-1 to TRBJ2-1, with 7 bases fitting TRBD2. Germline values: CDR1 SGHRS, CDR2 YFSETQ. V was pared by 0 bases and J by 14 bases, with 5 bases of the junction left unmatched. This CDR3 region has 12 residues. Here the CDR3 DNA reads TGCGCCAGCAGCTTGGGGGGCGGGACTAAGTTCTTC. It specifies CASSLGGGTKFF.

The CDR3 sequence is CASSLGAWGTNEKLFF. DNA of the CDR3: TGTGCCAGCAGCTTAGGGGCGTGGGGGACTAATGAAAAACTGTTTTTT. This sequence joins TRBV7-9 and TRBJ1-4; tentatively, D is TRBD1 (5 bases). The germline CDR1 and CDR2 sequences are SEHNR and FQNEAQ (reference sequence). The CDR3 runs 16 residues. Trimming stripped 1 base from V and 2 bases from J, with 11 bases between.

The J gene is TRBJ1-1, the V gene TRBV19; no firm D call. Trimming took 3 bases from V and 4 from J, leaving 15 bases between them. The CDR3 sequence is 15 residues long. CDR1 and CDR2 from the germline V gene are LNHDA and SQIVND (reference sequence). The CDR3 protein is CASSIKGQGGTEAFF. CDR3 DNA: TGTGCCAGTAGTATTAAGGGTCAAGGAGGCACTGAAGCTTTCTTT.

V is TRBV19 and J is TRBJ1-3; no clear D gene. V lost 4 bases to trimming and J lost 4 bases, with 8 bases between them. The germline V gene has CDR1 LNHDA and CDR2 SQIVND (reference sequence). The CDR3 runs to 13 residues. For the CDR3, the DNA is TGTGCCAGTAGTACGGACCCAGGAAACACCATATATTTT. Protein product: CASSTDPGNTIYF.

The chain carries TRBV5-4 and TRBJ2-3; TRBD1 aligns across 8 bases. Trimming took 5 bases from V and 0 from J; bases not matched to a gene: 5. CDR3 length equals 15 residues. Looked up from germline, CDR1 is SGHNT and CDR2 is YYREEE (reference sequence). The CDR3 here is CASRTGGQSTDTQYF. The CDR3 region has the DNA TGTGCCAGCAGAACAGGGGGACAGAGCACAGATACGCAGTATTTT.

The rearrangement links TRBV7-9 to TRBJ2-2; 10 bases fit TRBD2. The V gene end was trimmed by 5 bases and the J gene end by 4 bases; junction bases not matched to a gene: 13. Germline lookup yields CDR1 SEHNR and CDR2 FQNEAQ (reference sequence). The CDR3 totals 18 residues. The CDR3 loop is CASSLGASGGVITGELFF. CDR3 DNA: TGTGCCAGCAGCCTAGGGGCTAGCGGGGGAGTCATCACCGGGGAGCTGTTTTTT. The variable domain in full, with the rest retrieved from reference TRBV7-9 and TRBJ2-2, is DTGVSQNPRHKITKRGQNVTFRCDPISEHNRLYWYRQTLGQGPEFLTYFQNEAQLEKSRLLSDRFSAERPKGSFSTLEIQRTEQGDSAMYLCASSLGASGGVITGELFFGEGSRLTVL.

Regarding this clone: Sequence at one end of the junction differs from germline and may be a read error. As DNA, the CDR3 is TGTGCCAGCAGCCCCCGGGGGCAAGAGCCCCAGTACTTC. Its translation: CASSPRGQEPQYF. V usage is TRBV6-5 and J usage is TRBJ2-5; the D call may be TRBD1 or TRBD2 (6 bases each). This CDR3 is built from 13 residues. In germline, CDR1 is MNHEY, CDR2 SVGAGI.

The chain couples TRBV5-1 to TRBJ1-2; D may be TRBD1 (5 bases). The V and J ends lost 0 bases and 6 bases respectively, with 12 bases between them. There are 14 residues in the CDR3. From germline, CDR1 is SGHRS and CDR2 YFSETQ. The CDR3 loop reads CASSLAPTDDGYTF. CDR3 DNA sequence: TGCGCCAGCAGCTTGGCCCCGACAGACGATGGCTACACCTTC.

A single count supports this clone. The chain recombines TRBV6-1 with TRBJ2-5; 9 positions match TRBD1. CDR3 length equals 14 residues. Germline V gene sequence: CDR1 MNHNS, CDR2 SASEGT. V was pared by 7 bases and J by 5 bases, with 8 bases of the junction left unmatched. The chain's CDR3 is CASTIGTGYETQYF. The CDR3 DNA sequence: TGTGCCAGCACTATCGGGACAGGGTATGAGACCCAGTACTTC.

The chain employs TRBV6-5 and TRBJ1-1; maybe TRBD1 (5 bases). Germline CDR1 and CDR2: MNHEY and SVGAGI. The CDR3 has 15 amino acids. Trimming stripped 5 bases from V and 8 bases from J, with 21 bases between. CDR3 nucleotide sequence: TGTGCCAGCAGTCTCACCGGGAGGCAGGGAGCAGAAGCTTTCTTT. It translates to CASSLTGRQGAEAFF.

The chain has TRBV4-3 and TRBJ2-7; the D gene could be TRBD1 or TRBD2 (7 bases each). This CDR3 spans 12 amino acids. V dropped 9 bases and J dropped 2 bases, with 11 bases sitting between them. Germline V gene data show CDR1 as LGHNA and CDR2 as YSLEER. For the CDR3, the DNA is TGCGCCAGTCAGGGGGGGACCTACGAGCAGTACTTC. This codes for CASQGGTYEQYF.

The chain combines TRBV19 with TRBJ1-1; TRBD1 is a possible D gene (5 bases). Germline CDR1 is LNHDA and CDR2 is SQIVND (reference sequence). V lost 1 base and J 4 bases, leaving 22 bases between the germline ends. The CDR3 sequence is 18 residues long. In DNA, the CDR3 is TGTGCCAGTAGTATAGGGGGCGTCGTGGGGACTCAGGTCACTGAAGCTTTCTTT. Its translation is CASSIGGVVGTQVTEAFF.

This clone was found a few times. This chain connects TRBV5-4 to TRBJ2-7; 7 nucleotides match TRBD1. The germline V gene encodes CDR1 SGHNT and CDR2 YYREEE (reference sequence). The CDR3 extends over 12 amino acids. V gave up 4 bases and J gave up 6 bases; unmatched junction bases: 4. The CDR3 reads CASSPTGVEQYF. The CDR3 region has the DNA TGTGCCAGCAGCCCAACAGGGGTCGAGCAGTACTTC.

The chain couples TRBV30 to TRBJ1-3; no firm D call. V gave up 8 bases and J gave up 2 bases, with 16 bases separating them. Germline V gene data show CDR1 as GTSNPN and CDR2 as SVGIG (reference sequence). CDR3 length: 14 amino acids. For the CDR3, the DNA is TGTGCCGGAGAACCCAGCGGGACTGGAAACACCATATATTTT. It specifies CAGEPSGTGNTIYF.